The clone carrying this T cell receptor beta chain was seen once. Antigen unknown. Generated by immunoSEQ multiplex PCR, the TCRdb table keeps only in-frame clones and is missing some. The sample shows 100,000 to 150,000 clones, roughly 90% of them seen only once. V lost 0 bases to trimming and J lost 0 bases, with 6 bases between them. Looked up from germline, CDR1 is SGHRS and CDR2 is YFSETQ. The CDR3 is made up of 15 amino acids. This sample is part of a study of OX40 agonist ivuxolimab in advanced cancers. Study outcomes and limitations: Blood T cells, both CD4+ and CD8+, expanded clonally by week 6 at 0.1 to 3.0 mg/kg. A proportion of nonresponders additionally exhibited low normalized T-cell clonal expansion. The average count of expanded clones was higher among CD8+ T cells than among CD4+.

Autoimmune disease history or systemic immunosuppression meant exclusion. Sample: CD4+ or CD8+ T cells sorted from blood, taken in a trial of the OX40 agonist ivuxolimab. The sequence was obtained from an adult with an advanced solid tumor such as melanoma, head and neck, liver or kidney cancer. The gene calls are TRBV5-1 and TRBJ1-4, with D uncertain. CDR3 region: CASSLDKATNEKLFF. CDR3 DNA: TGCGCCAGCAGCTTGGATAAGGCAACTAATGAAAAACTGTTTTTT.